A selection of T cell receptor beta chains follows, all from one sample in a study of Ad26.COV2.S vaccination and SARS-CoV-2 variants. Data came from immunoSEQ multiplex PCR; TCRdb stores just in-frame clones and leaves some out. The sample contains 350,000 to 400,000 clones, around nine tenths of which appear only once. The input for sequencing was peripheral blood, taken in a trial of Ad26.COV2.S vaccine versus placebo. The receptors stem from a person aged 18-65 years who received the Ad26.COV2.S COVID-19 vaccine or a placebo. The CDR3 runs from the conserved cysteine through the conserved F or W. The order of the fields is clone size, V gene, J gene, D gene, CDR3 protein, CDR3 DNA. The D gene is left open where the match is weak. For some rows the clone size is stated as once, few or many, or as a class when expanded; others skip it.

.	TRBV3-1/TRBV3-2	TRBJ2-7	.	CASSQAARGARKYF	TGTGCCAGCAGCCAAGCCGCCCGAGGGGCCAGAAAGTACTTC
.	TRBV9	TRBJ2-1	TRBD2	CASSVGASGITSYNEQFF	TGTGCCAGCAGCGTAGGAGCTAGCGGGATTACCTCCTACAATGAGCAGTTCTTC
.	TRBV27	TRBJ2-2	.	CASSRHMNTGELFF	TGTGCCAGCAGTCGGCATATGAACACCGGGGAGCTGTTTTTT
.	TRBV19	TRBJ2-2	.	CASSGTMNTGELFF	TGTGCCAGTAGTGGGACCATGAACACCGGGGAGCTGTTTTTT
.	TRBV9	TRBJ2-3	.	CASSVEMGDTQYF	TGTGCCAGCAGCGTAGAGATGGGGGATACGCAGTATTTT
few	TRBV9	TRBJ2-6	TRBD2	CASSGSREGGSEANVLTF	TGTGCCAGCAGCGGGAGCCGGGAGGGAGGCTCGGAAGCCAACGTCCTGACTTTC
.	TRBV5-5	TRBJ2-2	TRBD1	CASSSSGGSVTGELFF	TGTGCCAGCAGCTCATCAGGGGGCTCGGTCACCGGGGAGCTGTTTTTT
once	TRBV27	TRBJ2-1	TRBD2	CASIVSGRALGKFF	TGTGCCAGCATTGTTAGCGGGAGGGCCCTGGGTAAGTTCTTC
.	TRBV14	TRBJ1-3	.	CASSHRQSTGNTIYF	TGTGCCAGCAGCCATCGACAGAGCACTGGAAACACCATATATTTT
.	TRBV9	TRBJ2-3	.	CASSVVGISDTQYF	TGTGCCAGCAGCGTAGTGGGGATTTCAGATACGCAGTATTTT
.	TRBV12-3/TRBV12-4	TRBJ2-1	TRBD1	CACRQGSYNEQFF	TGTGCCTGCCGACAGGGGAGCTACAATGAGCAGTTCTTC
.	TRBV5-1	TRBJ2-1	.	CASSPNTYSNEQFF	TGCGCCAGCAGCCCTAACACATATAGCAATGAGCAGTTCTTC
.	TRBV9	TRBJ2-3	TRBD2	CASSAGTSGTRADTQYF	TGTGCCAGCAGCGCCGGGACTAGCGGGACCCGCGCAGATACGCAGTATTTT
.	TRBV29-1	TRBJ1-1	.	CSVEKLLFRGNTEAFF	TGCAGCGTTGAAAAATTGCTTTTTAGGGGGAACACTGAAGCTTTCTTT
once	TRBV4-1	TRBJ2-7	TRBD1	CASSQFLGGAVSYEQYF	TGCGCCAGCAGCCAATTCTTAGGGGGCGCGGTGTCCTACGAGCAGTACTTC
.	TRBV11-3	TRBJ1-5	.	CASSDSDDGAQHF	TGTGCCAGCAGCGATTCCGACGATGGGGCCCAGCATTTT
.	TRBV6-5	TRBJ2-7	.	CASSPQSGVPYEQYF	TGTGCCAGCAGCCCCCAGTCGGGCGTGCCCTACGAGCAGTACTTC
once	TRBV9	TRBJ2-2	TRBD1	CASSVEIVGTGNTGELFF	TGTGCCAGCAGCGTAGAGATAGTGGGGACAGGGAACACCGGGGAGCTGTTTTTT
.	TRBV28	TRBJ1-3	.	CASKGSGNTIYF	TGTGCCAGTAAGGGCTCTGGAAACACCATATATTTT
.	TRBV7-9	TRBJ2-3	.	CASSRPGTDTQYF	TGTGCCAGCAGCCGCCCCGGCACAGATACGCAGTATTTT
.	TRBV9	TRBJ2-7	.	CASSANLGPAYEQYF	TGTGCCAGCAGCGCCAACTTGGGACCGGCCTACGAGCAGTACTTC
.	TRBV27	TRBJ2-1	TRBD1	CASGVGQGRGNEQFF	TGTGCCAGCGGAGTCGGACAGGGCCGGGGCAATGAGCAGTTCTTC
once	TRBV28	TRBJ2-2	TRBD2	CASSFRTSGRLETGELFF	TGTGCCAGCAGTTTCCGGACTAGCGGGAGGTTGGAAACCGGGGAGCTGTTTTTT
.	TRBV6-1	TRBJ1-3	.	CASSEADSWGDTIYF	TGTGCCAGCAGTGAAGCCGACTCCTGGGGGGACACCATATATTTT
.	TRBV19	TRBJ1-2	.	CASSIKQNYGYTF	TGTGCCAGTAGTATAAAACAGAACTATGGCTACACCTTC
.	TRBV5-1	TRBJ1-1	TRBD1	CASSSHGTGSNTEAFF	TGCGCCAGCAGCTCCCACGGGACAGGCTCAAACACTGAAGCTTTCTTT
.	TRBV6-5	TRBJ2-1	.	CASSYGQSNEQFF	TGTGCCAGCAGTTATGGTCAGAGCAATGAGCAGTTCTTC
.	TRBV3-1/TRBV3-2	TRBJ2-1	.	CASSQDGDEQFF	TGTGCCAGCAGCCAAGATGGCGATGAGCAGTTCTTC
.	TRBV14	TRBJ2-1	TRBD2	CASSHGLAGVDEQFF	TGTGCCAGCAGTCACGGACTAGCGGGAGTCGATGAGCAGTTCTTC
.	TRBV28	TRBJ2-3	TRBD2	CASSFSGGEGTDTQYF	TGTGCCAGCAGTTTTAGTGGGGGGGAGGGCACAGATACGCAGTATTTT
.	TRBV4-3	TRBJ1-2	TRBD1	CASSQGQGFSSLYGYTF	TGCGCCAGCAGCCAGGGACAGGGATTTTCGTCCCTCTATGGCTACACCTTC
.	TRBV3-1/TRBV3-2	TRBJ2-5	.	CASSQASGTQYF	TGTGCCAGCAGCCAAGCCTCTGGGACCCAGTACTTC
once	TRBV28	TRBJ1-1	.	CASSQELDTEAFF	TGTGCCAGCAGTCAGGAATTGGACACTGAAGCTTTCTTT
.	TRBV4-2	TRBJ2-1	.	CASSQAGGSSYNEQFF	TGTGCCAGCAGCCAGGCCGGTGGGAGCTCCTACAATGAGCAGTTCTTC
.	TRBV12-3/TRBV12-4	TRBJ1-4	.	CASRARASEKLFF	TGTGCCAGCAGAGCACGGGCCTCTGAAAAACTGTTTTTT
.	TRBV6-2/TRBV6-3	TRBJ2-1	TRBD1	CASSYLDRRNYNEQFF	TGTGCCAGCAGTTACCTGGACAGGCGGAATTACAATGAGCAGTTCTTC
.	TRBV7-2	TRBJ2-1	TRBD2	CASSFSGSLNEQFF	TGTGCCAGCAGCTTTAGCGGGAGTTTAAATGAGCAGTTCTTC
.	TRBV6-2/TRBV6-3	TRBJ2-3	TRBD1	CASSRQGITDTQYF	TGTGCCAGCAGCCGACAGGGGATCACAGATACGCAGTATTTT
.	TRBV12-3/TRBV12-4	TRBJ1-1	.	CASSFRTEAFF	TGTGCCAGCAGTTTCCGCACTGAAGCTTTCTTT
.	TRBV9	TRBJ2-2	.	CASSSSVGLTGNTGELFF	TGTGCCAGCAGCTCCTCGGTGGGATTAACAGGGAACACCGGGGAGCTGTTTTTT
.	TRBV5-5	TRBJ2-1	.	CASSLGGGSYNEQFF	TGTGCCAGCAGCTTGGGAGGGGGCTCCTACAATGAGCAGTTCTTC
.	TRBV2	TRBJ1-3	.	CASKSDGAGNTIYF	TGTGCCAGTAAGTCCGACGGAGCTGGAAACACCATATATTTT
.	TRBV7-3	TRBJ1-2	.	CASSLPKSTDHYGYTF	TGTGCCAGCAGCTTACCCAAATCGACGGACCACTATGGCTACACCTTC
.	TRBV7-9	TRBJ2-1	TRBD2	CASSLFAGLAGGMRNEQFF	TGTGCCAGCAGCTTATTCGCGGGACTAGCGGGAGGGATGAGGAATGAGCAGTTCTTC
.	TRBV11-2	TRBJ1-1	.	CASSPRRQGGRGTEAFF	TGTGCCAGCAGCCCCCGACGTCAGGGAGGGCGAGGCACTGAAGCTTTCTTT
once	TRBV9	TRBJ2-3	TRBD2	CASSATASGSPDTQYF	TGTGCCAGCAGCGCCACCGCTAGCGGGAGTCCAGATACGCAGTATTTT
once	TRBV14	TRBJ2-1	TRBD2	CASSQLLADYNEQFF	TGTGCCAGCAGCCAGCTACTAGCGGATTACAATGAGCAGTTCTTC
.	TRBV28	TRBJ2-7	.	CASSPPPSYEQYF	TGTGCCAGCAGCCCTCCTCCCTCCTACGAGCAGTACTTC
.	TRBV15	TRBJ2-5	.	CATSRGNILVQETQYF	TGTGCCACCAGCAGAGGGAACATCCTGGTACAAGAGACCCAGTACTTC
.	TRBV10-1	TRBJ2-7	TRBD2	CASTIGGLAGSQQYF	TGCGCCAGCACCATCGGGGGACTAGCGGGATCGCAGCAGTACTTC
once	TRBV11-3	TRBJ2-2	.	CASSLVGELFF	TGTGCCAGCAGCTTGGTCGGGGAGCTGTTTTTT
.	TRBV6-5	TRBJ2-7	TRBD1	CASSRQGEAYEQYF	TGTGCCAGCAGTAGACAGGGGGAAGCCTACGAGCAGTACTTC
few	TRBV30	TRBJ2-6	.	CSIRRPGANVLTF	TGTTCCATCCGGAGGCCTGGGGCCAACGTCCTGACTTTC
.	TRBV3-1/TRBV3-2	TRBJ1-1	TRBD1	CASSQGQGRAFF	TGTGCCAGCAGCCAAGGACAGGGTAGAGCTTTCTTT
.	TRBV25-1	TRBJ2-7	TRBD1	CASSEAGGTGVGEQYF	TGTGCCAGCAGTGAAGCAGGTGGGACAGGGGTTGGCGAGCAGTACTTC
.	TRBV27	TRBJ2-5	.	CASSIGQTYQETQYF	TGTGCCAGCAGTATCGGACAGACGTACCAAGAGACCCAGTACTTC
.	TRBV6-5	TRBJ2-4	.	CASSPDRQNIQYF	TGTGCCAGCAGCCCGGACAGACAAAACATTCAGTACTTC
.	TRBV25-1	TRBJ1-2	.	CASSERILVGGYTF	TGTGCCAGCAGCGAACGGATCCTTGTTGGAGGCTACACCTTC